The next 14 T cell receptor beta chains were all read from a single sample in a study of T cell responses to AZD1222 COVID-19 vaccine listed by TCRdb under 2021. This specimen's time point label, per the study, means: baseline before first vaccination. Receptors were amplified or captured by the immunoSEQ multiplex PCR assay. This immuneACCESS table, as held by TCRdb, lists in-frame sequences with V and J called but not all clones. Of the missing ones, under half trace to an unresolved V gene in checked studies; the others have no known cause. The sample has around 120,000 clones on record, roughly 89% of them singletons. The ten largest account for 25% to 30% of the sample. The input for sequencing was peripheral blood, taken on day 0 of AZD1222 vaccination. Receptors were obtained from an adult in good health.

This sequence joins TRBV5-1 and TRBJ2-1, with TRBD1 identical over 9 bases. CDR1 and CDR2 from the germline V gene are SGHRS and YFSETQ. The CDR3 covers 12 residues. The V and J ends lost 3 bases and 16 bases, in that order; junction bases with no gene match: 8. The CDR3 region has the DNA TGCGCCAGCAGCTCCCCGGGACAGGGTATCTTCTTC. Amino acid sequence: CASSSPGQGIFF.

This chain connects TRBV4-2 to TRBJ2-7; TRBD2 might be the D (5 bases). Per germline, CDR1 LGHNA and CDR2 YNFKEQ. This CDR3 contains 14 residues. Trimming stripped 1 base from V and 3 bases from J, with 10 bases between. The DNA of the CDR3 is TGTGCCAGCAGCCAAGTACTAGGACTCTACGAGCAGTACTTC. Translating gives CASSQVLGLYEQYF.

The DNA for the CDR3 is TGTGCCATCAGGCCGCAGGGGGAAGGTCAGCCCCAGCATTTT. This gives the protein CAIRPQGEGQPQHF. V usage is TRBV10-3 and J usage is TRBJ1-5; TRBD1 matches 7 bases. Trimming at V came to 6 bases and at J to 6 bases, leaving 8 bases not matched to a gene. Germline V gives CDR1 ENHRY, CDR2 SYGVKD. This CDR3 is built from 14 residues.

The CDR3 sequence is CASNPKQGDEQFF. The CDR3 DNA follows: TGTGCCAGTAATCCGAAACAGGGAGATGAGCAGTTCTTC. This chain links TRBV7-9 with TRBJ2-1, with TRBD1 as a possible D gene (6 bases). The CDR3 is 13 amino acids. Trimming pared 9 bases from V and 8 bases from J, leaving 17 bases between. CDR1 is SEHNR, CDR2 FQNEAQ, per germline (reference sequence).

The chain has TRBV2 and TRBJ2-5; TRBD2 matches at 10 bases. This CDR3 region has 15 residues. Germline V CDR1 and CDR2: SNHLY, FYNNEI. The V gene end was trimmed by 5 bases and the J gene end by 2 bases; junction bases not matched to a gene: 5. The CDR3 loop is CASSLGLAIQETQYF. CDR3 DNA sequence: TGTGCCAGCAGTTTGGGACTAGCGATACAAGAGACCCAGTACTTC. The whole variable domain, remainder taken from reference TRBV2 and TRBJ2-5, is EPEVTQTPSHQVTQMGQEVILRCVPISNHLYFYWYRQILGQKVEFLVSFYNNEISEKSEIFDDQFSVERPDGSNFTLKIRSTKLEDSAMYFCASSLGLAIQETQYFGPGTRLLVL.

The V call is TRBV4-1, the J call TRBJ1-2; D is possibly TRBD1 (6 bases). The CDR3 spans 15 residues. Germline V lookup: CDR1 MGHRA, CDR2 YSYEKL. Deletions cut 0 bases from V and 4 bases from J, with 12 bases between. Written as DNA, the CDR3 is TGCGCCAGCAGCCAAGATTGGGGGGGCTCCTATGGCTACACCTTC. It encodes CASSQDWGGSYGYTF.

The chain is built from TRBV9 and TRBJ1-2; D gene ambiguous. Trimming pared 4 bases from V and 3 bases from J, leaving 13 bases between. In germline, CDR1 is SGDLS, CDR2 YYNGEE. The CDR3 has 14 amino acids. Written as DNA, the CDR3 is TGTGCCAGCAGCTTAGGAGACACTGACTATGGCTACACCTTC. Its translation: CASSLGDTDYGYTF.

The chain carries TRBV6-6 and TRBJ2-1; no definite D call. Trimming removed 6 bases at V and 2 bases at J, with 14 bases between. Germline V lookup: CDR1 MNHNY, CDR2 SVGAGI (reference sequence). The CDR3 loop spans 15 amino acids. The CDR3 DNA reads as TGTGCCAGCAGCGTTGGCACTTCTCCCTACAATGAGCAGTTCTTC. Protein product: CASSVGTSPYNEQFF.

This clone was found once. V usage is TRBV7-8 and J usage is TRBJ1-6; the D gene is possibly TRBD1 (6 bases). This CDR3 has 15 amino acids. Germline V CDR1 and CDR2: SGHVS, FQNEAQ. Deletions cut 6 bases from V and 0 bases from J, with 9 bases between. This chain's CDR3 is CASRQDSSYNSPLHF. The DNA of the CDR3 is TGTGCCAGCAGACAGGACAGCTCCTATAATTCACCCCTCCACTTT.

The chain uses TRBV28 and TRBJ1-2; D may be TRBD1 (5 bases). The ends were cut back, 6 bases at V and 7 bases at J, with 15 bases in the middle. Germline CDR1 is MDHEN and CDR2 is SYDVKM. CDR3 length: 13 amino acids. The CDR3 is CASSQQGVGGYTF. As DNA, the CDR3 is TGTGCCAGCAGCCAGCAGGGAGTAGGTGGCTACACCTTC.

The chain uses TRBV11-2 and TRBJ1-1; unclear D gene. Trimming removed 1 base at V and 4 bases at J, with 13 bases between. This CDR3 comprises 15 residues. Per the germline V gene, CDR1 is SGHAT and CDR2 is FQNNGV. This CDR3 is CASSLGSRVGTEAFF. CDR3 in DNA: TGTGCCAGCAGCTTAGGGTCGCGGGTGGGCACTGAAGCTTTCTTT.

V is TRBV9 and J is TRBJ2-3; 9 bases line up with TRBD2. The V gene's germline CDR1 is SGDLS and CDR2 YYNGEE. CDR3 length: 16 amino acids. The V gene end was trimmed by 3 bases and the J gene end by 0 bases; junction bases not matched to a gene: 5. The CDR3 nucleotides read TGTGCCAGCAGCGCCCGACTAGCGGTTAGCACAGATACGCAGTATTTT. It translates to CASSARLAVSTDTQYF.

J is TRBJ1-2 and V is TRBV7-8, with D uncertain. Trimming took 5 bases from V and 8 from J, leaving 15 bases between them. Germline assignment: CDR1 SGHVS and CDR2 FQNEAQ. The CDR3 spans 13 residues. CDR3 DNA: TGTGCCAGCAGCCCGTTGGTGCCTGGGGGCTACACCTTC. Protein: CASSPLVPGGYTF. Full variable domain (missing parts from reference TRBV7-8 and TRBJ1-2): GAGVSQSPRYKVAKRGQDVALRCDPISGHVSLFWYQQALGQGPEFLTYFQNEAQLDKSGLPSDRFFAERPEGSVSTLKIQRTQQEDSAVYLCASSPLVPGGYTFGSGTRLTVV.

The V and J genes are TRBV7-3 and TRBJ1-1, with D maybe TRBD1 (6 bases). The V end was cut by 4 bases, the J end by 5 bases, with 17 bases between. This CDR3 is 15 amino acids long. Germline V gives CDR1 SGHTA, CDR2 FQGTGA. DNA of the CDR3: TGTGCCAGCAGCTCTATACAGGGCGGGAGGACTGAAGCTTTCTTT. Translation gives CASSSIQGGRTEAFF.